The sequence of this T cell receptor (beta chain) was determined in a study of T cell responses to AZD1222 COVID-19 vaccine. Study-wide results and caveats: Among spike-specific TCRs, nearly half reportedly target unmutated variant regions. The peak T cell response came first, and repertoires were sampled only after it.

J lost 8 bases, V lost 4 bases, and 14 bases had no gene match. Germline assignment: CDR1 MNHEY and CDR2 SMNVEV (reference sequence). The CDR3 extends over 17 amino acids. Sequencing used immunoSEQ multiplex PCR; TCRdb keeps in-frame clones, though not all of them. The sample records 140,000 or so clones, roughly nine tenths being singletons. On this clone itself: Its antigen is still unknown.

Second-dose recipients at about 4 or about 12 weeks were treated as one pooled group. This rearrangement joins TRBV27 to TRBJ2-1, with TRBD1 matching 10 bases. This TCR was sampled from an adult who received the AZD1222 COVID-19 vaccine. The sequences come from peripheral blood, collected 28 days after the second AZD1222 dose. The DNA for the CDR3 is TGTGCCAGCAGTTCATACCGACAGGGGGCTAGTTTCGATGAGCAGTTCTTC. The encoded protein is CASSSYRQGASFDEQFF.